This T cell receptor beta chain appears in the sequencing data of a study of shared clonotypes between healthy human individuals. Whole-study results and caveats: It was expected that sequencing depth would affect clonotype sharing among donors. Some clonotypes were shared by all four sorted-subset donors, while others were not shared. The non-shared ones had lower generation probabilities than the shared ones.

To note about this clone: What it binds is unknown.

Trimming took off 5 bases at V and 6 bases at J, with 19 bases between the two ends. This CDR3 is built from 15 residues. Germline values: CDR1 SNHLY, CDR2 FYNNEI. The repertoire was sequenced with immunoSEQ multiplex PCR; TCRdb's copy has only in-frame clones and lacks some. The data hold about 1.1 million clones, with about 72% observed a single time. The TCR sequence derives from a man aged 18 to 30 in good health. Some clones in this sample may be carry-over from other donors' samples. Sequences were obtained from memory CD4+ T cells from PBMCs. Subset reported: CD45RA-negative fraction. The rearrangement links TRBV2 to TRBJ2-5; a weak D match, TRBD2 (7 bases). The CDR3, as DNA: TGTGCCAGCAGTACCGGCGGGGGCGCGGAAAAGACCCAGTACTTC. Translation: CASSTGGGAEKTQYF.